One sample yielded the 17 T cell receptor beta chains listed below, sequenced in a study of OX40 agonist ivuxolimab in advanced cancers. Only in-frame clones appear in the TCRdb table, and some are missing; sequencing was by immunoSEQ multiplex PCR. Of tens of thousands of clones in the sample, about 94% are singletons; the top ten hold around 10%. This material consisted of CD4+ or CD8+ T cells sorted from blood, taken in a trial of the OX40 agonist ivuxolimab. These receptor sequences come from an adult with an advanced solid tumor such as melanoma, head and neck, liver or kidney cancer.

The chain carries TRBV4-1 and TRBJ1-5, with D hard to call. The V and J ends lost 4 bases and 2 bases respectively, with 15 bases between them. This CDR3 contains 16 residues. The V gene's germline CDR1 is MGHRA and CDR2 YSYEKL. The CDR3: CASSLTPVEGNQPQHF. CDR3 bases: TGCGCCAGCAGCCTTACACCGGTGGAAGGCAATCAGCCCCAGCATTTT.

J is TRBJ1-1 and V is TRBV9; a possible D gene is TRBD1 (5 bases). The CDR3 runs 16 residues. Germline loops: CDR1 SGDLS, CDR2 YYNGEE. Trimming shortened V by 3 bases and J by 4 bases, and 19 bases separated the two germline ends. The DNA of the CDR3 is TGTGCCAGCAGCGGTCGGGGAGGGGCTGAGTCCACTGAAGCTTTCTTT. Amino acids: CASSGRGGAESTEAFF.

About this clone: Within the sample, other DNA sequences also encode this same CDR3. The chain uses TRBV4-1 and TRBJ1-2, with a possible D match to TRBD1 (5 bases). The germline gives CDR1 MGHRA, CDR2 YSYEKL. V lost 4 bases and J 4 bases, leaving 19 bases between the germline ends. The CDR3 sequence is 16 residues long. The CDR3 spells CASSPNGGALGYGYTF. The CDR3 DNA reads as TGCGCCAGCAGCCCCAATGGCGGGGCCTTGGGCTATGGCTACACCTTC.

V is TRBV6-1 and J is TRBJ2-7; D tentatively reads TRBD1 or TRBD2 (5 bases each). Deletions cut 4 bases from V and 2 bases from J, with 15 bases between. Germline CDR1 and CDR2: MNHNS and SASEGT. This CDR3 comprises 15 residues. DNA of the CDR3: TGTGCCAGCAGTGGCCCCGGGACGGCAACCTACGAGCAGTACTTC. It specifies CASSGPGTATYEQYF.

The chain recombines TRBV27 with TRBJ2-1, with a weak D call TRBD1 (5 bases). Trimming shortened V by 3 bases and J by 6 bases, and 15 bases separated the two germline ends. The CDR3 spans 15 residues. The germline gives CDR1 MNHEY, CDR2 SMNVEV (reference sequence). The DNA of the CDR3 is TGTGCCAGCAGTTTTAGGGGTAACCCCCTCAATGAGCAGTTCTTC. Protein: CASSFRGNPLNEQFF.

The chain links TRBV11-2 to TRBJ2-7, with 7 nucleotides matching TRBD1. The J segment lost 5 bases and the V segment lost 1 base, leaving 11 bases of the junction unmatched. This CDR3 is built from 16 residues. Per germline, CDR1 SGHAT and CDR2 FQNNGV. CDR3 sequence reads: CASSLAPGTVTDEQYF. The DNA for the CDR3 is TGTGCCAGCAGCTTAGCCCCCGGGACAGTGACCGACGAGCAGTACTTC.

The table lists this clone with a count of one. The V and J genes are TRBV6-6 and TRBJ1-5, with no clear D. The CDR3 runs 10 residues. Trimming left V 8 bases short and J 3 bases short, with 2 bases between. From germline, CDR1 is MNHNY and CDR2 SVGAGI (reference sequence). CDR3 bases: TGTGCCAGCCACAATCAGCCCCAGCATTTT. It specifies CASHNQPQHF.

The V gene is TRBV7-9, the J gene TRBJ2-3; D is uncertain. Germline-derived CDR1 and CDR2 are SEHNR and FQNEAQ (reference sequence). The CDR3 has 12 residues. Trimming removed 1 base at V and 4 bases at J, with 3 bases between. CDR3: CASSLESDTQYF. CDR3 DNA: TGTGCCAGCAGCTTAGAGTCAGATACGCAGTATTTT.

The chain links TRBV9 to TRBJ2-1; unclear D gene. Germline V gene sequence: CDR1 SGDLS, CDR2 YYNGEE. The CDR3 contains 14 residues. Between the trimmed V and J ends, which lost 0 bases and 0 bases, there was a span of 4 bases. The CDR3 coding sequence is TGTGCCAGCAGCGTAGGGTCCTCCTACAATGAGCAGTTCTTC. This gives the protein CASSVGSSYNEQFF.

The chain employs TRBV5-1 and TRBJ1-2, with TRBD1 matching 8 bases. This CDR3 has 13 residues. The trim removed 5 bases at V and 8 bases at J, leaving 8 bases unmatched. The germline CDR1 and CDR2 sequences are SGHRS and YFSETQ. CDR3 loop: CASRTTGDEGYTF. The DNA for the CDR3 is TGCGCCAGCAGAACGACAGGGGATGAGGGCTACACCTTC.

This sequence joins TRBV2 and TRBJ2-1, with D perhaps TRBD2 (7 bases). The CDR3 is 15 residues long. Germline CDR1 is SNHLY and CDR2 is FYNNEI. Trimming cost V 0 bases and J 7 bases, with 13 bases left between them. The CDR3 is CASSEARGAGNEQFF. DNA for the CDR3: TGTGCCAGCAGTGAAGCACGGGGGGCGGGGAATGAGCAGTTCTTC.

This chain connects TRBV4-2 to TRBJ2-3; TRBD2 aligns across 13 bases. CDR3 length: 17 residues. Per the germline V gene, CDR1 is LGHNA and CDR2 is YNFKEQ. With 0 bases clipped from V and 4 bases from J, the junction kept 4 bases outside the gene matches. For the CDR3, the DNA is TGTGCCAGCAGCCAAGAGGCCGGACTAGCGGGAGCAGATACGCAGTATTTT. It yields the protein CASSQEAGLAGADTQYF.

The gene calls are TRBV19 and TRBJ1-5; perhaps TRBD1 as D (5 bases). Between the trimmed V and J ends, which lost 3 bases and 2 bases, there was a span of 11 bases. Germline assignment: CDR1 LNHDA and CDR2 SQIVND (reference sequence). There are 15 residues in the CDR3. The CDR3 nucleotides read TGTGCCAGTAGTATGGGGGTTTATGGCAATCAGCCCCAGCATTTT. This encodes CASSMGVYGNQPQHF.

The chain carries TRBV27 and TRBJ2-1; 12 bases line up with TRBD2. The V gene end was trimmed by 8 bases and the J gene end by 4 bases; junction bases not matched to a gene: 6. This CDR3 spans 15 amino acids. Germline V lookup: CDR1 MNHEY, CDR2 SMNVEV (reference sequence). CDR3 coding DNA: TGTGCCAGCTGTCTAGCGGGGGGGGGTTACAATGAGCAGTTCTTC. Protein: CASCLAGGGYNEQFF.

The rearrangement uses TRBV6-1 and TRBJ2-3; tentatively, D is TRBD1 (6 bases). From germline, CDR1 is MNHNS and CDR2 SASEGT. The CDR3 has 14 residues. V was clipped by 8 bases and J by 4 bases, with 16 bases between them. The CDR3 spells CASPGVSNADTQYF. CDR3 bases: TGTGCCAGCCCAGGGGTATCGAATGCAGATACGCAGTATTTT.

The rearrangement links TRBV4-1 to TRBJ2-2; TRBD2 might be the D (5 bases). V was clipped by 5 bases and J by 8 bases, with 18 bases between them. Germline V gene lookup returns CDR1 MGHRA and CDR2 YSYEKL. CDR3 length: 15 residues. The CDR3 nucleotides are TGCGCCAGCAGCTCGATTTCGCCGGGAACGGGGGAGCTGTTTTTT. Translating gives CASSSISPGTGELFF.

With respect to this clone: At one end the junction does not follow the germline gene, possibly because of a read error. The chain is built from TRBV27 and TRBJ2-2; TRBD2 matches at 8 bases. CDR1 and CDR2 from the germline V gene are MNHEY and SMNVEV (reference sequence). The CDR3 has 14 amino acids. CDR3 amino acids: CASTLGTSTGELFF. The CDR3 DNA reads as TGTGCCAGCACTTTAGGGACTAGTACCGGGGAGCTGTTTTTT.